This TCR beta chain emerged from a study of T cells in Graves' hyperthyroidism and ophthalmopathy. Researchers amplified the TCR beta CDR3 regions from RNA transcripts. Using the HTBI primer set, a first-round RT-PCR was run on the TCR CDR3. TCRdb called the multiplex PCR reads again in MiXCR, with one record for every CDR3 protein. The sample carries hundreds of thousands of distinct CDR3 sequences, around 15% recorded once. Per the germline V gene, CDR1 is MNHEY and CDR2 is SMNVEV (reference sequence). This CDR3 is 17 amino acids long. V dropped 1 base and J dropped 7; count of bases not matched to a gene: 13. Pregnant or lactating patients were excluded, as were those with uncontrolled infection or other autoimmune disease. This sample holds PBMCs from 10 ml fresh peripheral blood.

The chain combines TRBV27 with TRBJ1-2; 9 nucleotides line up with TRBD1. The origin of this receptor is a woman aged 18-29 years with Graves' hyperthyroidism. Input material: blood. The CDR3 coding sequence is TGTGCCAGCAGTTTATGGGGTCCCGGGACAGGGACTCGTGGCTACACCTTC. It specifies CASSLWGPGTGTRGYTF.